The clone carrying this TCR beta chain was counted only a few times. As yet, its antigen is unknown. Sequencing of TCR beta CDR3 used immunoSEQ survey depth. Data came from immunoSEQ multiplex PCR; TCRdb stores just in-frame clones and leaves some out. The sample carries 5,500 or so clones, 65% recorded once. This sample was included in a study of CD8 T cell repertoires and HIV-1 epitope variants. For the study at large: Controls were a CMV, EBV and flu peptide pool, Ebola AY9 negative control, and no-peptide well.

Trimming pared 0 bases from V and 0 bases from J, leaving 10 bases between. CDR3 size: 15 residues. In germline, CDR1 is SGHRS, CDR2 YFSETQ. Sequencing input: cultured CD8+ T cells derived from PBMCs. The TCR was taken from a male donor with HIV. V usage is TRBV5-1 and J usage is TRBJ2-7; D unclear. The CDR3 bases are TGCGCCAGCAGCTTGGAGGTCGTTTCCTCCTACGAGCAGTACTTC. Protein sequence: CASSLEVVSSYEQYF. Full variable domain (remainder filled in from reference TRBV5-1 and TRBJ2-7): KAGVTQTPRYLIKTRGQQVTLSCSPISGHRSVSWYQQTPGQGLQFLFEYFSETQRNKGNFPGRFSGRQFSNSRSEMNVSTLELGDSALYLCASSLEVVSSYEQYFGPGTRLTVT.